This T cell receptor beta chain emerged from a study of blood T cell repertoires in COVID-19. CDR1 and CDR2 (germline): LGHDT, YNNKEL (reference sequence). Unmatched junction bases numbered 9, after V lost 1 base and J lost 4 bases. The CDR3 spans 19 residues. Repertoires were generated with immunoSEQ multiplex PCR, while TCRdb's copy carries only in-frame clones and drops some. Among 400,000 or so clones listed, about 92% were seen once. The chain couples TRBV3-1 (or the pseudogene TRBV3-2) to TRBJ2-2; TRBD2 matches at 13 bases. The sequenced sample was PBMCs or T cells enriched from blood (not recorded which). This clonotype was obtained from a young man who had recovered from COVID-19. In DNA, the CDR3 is TGTGCCAGCAGCCAAGTACCAACTAGCGGGAGGGCGGGCACCGGGGAGCTGTTTTTT. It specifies CASSQVPTSGRAGTGELFF.